This TCR beta chain was recovered during a study of T-cell reconstitution after alpha-beta-depleted transplantation in children. Study-level results: At the one-year point after transplant, T-cell counts and TCRbeta diversity were found to come mostly from T cells that had been newly produced. Roughly two months post-transplant, alpha-beta T cells reportedly originated from several hundred graft clones that had expanded.

For this clonotype: Its cognate antigen is unknown.

V was pared by 4 bases and J by 7 bases, with 14 bases between. The germline CDR1 and CDR2 sequences are SGHRS and YFSETQ. The CDR3 loop spans 14 amino acids. Unique molecular identifiers featured in how the TCRbeta library was prepared. Using its own MiXCR run on the PCR reads, TCRdb lists one record per CDR3 protein. The sample has 200,000 to 300,000 distinct CDR3 sequences, about 26% seen once. The chain couples TRBV5-1 to TRBJ2-2; no definite D call. This receptor was taken from a girl aged 2 to 9 with Fanconi anemia, due to receive a stem cell transplant. Sequences were derived from PBMCs, sampled before TCRalphabeta/CD19-depleted stem cell transplant. Written as DNA, the CDR3 is TGCGCCAGCAGCCCCGACAATCCAGGCGGGGAGCTGTTTTTT. It encodes CASSPDNPGGELFF.